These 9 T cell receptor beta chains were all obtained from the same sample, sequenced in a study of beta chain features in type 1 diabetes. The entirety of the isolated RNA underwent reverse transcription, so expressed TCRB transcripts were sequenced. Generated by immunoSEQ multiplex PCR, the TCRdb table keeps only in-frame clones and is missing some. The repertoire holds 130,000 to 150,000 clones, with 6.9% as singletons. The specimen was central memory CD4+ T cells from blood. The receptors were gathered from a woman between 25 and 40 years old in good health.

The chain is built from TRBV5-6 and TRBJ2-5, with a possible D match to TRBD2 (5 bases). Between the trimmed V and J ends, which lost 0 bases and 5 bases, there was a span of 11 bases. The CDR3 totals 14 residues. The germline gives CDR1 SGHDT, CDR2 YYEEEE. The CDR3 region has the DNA TGTGCCAGCAGCTTGGCCTCGGGATTCGAGACCCAGTACTTC. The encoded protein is CASSLASGFETQYF. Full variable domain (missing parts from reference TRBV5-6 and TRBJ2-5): DAGVTQSPTHLIKTRGQQVTLRCSPKSGHDTVSWYQQALGQGPQFIFQYYEEEERQRGNFPDRFSGHQFPNYSSELNVNALLLGDSALYLCASSLASGFETQYFGPGTRLLVL.

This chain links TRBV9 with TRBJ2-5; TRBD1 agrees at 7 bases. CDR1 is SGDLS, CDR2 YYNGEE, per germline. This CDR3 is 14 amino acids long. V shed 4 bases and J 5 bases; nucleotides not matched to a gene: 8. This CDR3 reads CASSRDSVSETQYF. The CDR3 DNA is TGTGCCAGCAGCCGGGACAGCGTATCGGAGACCCAGTACTTC.

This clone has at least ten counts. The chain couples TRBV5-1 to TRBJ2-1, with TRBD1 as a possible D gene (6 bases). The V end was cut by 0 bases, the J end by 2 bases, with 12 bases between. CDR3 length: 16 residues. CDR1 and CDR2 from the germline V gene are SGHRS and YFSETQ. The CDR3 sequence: CASSLGVTGPYNEQFF. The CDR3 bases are TGCGCCAGCAGCTTGGGAGTGACAGGACCCTACAATGAGCAGTTCTTC.

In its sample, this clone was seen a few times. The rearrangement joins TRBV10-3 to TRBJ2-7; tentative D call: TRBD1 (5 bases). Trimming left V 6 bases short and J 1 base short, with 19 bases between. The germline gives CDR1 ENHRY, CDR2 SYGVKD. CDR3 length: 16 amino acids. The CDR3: CAIRLSGGGASYEQYF. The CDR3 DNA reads TGTGCCATCAGACTATCGGGTGGTGGGGCTTCCTACGAGCAGTACTTC.

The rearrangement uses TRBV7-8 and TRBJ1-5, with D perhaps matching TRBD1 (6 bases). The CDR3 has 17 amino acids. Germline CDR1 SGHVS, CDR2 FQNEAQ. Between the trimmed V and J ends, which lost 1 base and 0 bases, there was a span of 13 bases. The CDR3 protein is CASSLGPQGYSNQPQHF. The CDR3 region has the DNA TGTGCCAGCAGCTTAGGCCCACAGGGCTATAGCAATCAGCCCCAGCATTTT. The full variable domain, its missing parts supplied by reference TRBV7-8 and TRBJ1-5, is GAGVSQSPRYKVAKRGQDVALRCDPISGHVSLFWYQQALGQGPEFLTYFQNEAQLDKSGLPSDRFFAERPEGSVSTLKIQRTQQEDSAVYLCASSLGPQGYSNQPQHFGDGTRLSIL.

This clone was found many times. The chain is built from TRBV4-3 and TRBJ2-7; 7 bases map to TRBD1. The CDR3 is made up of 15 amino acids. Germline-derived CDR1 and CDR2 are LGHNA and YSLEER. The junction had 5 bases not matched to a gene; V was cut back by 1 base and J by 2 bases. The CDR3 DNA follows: TGCGCCAGCAGCCAAGGGCTTGACAGGGCCTACGAGCAGTACTTC. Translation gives CASSQGLDRAYEQYF.

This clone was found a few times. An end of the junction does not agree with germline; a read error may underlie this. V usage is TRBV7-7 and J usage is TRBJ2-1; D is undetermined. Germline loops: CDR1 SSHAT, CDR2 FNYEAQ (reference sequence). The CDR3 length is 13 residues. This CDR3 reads CASSLELSDEQFF. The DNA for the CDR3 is TGTGCTAGCAGCTTAGAATTGAGTGATGAGCAGTTCTTC. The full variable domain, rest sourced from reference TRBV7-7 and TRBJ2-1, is GAGVSQSPRYKVTKRGQDVTLRCDPISSHATLYWYQQALGQGPEFLTYFNYEAQPDKSGLPSDRFSAERPEGSISTLTIQRTEQRDSAMYRCASSLELSDEQFFGPGTRLTVL.

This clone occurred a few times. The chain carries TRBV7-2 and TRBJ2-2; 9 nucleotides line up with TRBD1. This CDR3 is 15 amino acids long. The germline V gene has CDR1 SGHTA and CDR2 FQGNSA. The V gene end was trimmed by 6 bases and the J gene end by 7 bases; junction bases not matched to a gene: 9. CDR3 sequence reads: CASRPTGGANGELFF. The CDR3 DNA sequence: TGTGCCAGCAGGCCAACAGGGGGCGCAAACGGGGAGCTGTTTTTT.

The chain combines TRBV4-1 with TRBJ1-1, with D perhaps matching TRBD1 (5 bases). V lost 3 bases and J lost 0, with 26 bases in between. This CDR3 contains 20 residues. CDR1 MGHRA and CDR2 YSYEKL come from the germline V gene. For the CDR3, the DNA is TGCGCCAGCAGCCAGAGGCGAGAGGACCTGCATAAGGGGATGAACACTGAAGCTTTCTTT. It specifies CASSQRREDLHKGMNTEAFF.